The 18 T cell receptor beta chains below come from one sample, sequenced in a study of shared clonotypes between healthy human individuals. Some clones are missing from TCRdb's copy, which holds only in-frame ones; the method was immunoSEQ multiplex PCR. This table has about 2.4 million clones, 90% to 95% appearing once. Sequencing was carried out using naive CD4+ T cells sorted from blood. The subset is: CD45RA+ positively selected. All receptors come from a man between 18 and 35 years old in good health.

This sequence joins TRBV18 and TRBJ2-6, with TRBD1 matching 7 bases. The CDR3 length is 12 residues. Germline-derived CDR1 and CDR2 are KGHSH and LQKENI. V lost 6 bases to trimming and J lost 18 bases; unmatched junction nucleotides: 11. CDR3 protein: CASSNNRGYPTF. Here the CDR3 DNA reads TGTGCCAGCTCGAATAACAGGGGCTACCCGACTTTC.

The J gene is TRBJ2-2, the V gene TRBV30, with a tentative D call TRBD2 (5 bases). Germline CDR1 GTSNPN, CDR2 SVGIG (reference sequence). The CDR3 is made up of 16 amino acids. Trimming took 0 bases from V and 3 from J, leaving 14 bases between them. The CDR3 DNA sequence: TGTGCCTGGAGTGTAGGTGGGAGCTACGACACCGGGGAGCTGTTTTTT. Its translation: CAWSVGGSYDTGELFF.

This clone was observed a few times. The rearrangement joins TRBV6-5 to TRBJ1-1, with D perhaps matching TRBD1 (6 bases). The CDR3 sequence is 12 residues long. V was cut by 0 bases and J by 10 bases, with 9 bases left in between. Germline V gene sequence: CDR1 MNHEY, CDR2 SVGAGI. In DNA, the CDR3 is TGTGCCAGCAGTTACTCGCAGGGGTCAGCTTTCTTT. It specifies CASSYSQGSAFF.

J is TRBJ2-3 and V is TRBV6-5; 8 bases agree with TRBD2. Germline-derived CDR1 and CDR2 are MNHEY and SVGAGI. The CDR3 totals 15 residues. Germline trimming cut 6 bases from V and 3 bases from J; bases unmatched to any gene: 8. The CDR3 sequence: CASSRYSGTTDTQYF. In DNA form, the CDR3 reads TGTGCCAGCAGCCGCTATAGCGGGACTACAGATACGCAGTATTTT.

The chain has TRBV18 and TRBJ2-7, with 8 bases lining up with TRBD1. The V segment lost 3 bases and the J segment 7 bases; nucleotides outside the gene matches: 17. CDR3 length equals 17 residues. Germline V gene sequence: CDR1 KGHSH, CDR2 LQKENI. The CDR3 nucleotides are TGTGCCAGCTCACCTAAAAACCTCGGACAGGGCTATAGGGAGCAGTACTTC. Protein product: CASSPKNLGQGYREQYF.

The gene calls are TRBV7-9 and TRBJ2-1, with a possible D match to TRBD2 (5 bases). This CDR3 is built from 16 residues. CDR1 is SEHNR and CDR2 is FQNEAQ in the germline V gene (reference sequence). V was clipped by 5 bases and J by 2 bases, with 16 bases between them. CDR3 residues: CASSPRAAAPYNEQFF. CDR3 bases: TGTGCCAGCAGCCCCAGAGCGGCGGCCCCCTACAATGAGCAGTTCTTC. The full variable domain, rest sourced from reference TRBV7-9 and TRBJ2-1, is DTGVSQNPRHKITKRGQNVTFRCDPISEHNRLYWYRQTLGQGPEFLTYFQNEAQLEKSRLLSDRFSAERPKGSFSTLEIQRTEQGDSAMYLCASSPRAAAPYNEQFFGPGTRLTVL.

V gene TRBV19 combines with J gene TRBJ1-3; D gene uncertain. V dropped 6 bases and J dropped 4 bases, with 13 bases sitting between them. Germline V gene data show CDR1 as LNHDA and CDR2 as SQIVND (reference sequence). The CDR3 contains 14 residues. The CDR3 loop reads CASRTRGSGNTIYF. CDR3 DNA sequence: TGTGCCAGTAGGACTCGGGGATCCGGAAACACCATATATTTT.

CDR3 residues: CASSAKTASGETQYF. The CDR3 DNA reads as TGTGCCAGCAGCGCAAAAACAGCGTCCGGGGAGACCCAGTACTTC. This chain joins TRBV5-4 and TRBJ2-5; D is ambiguous. The CDR3 loop spans 15 amino acids. Germline V lookup: CDR1 SGHNT, CDR2 YYREEE (reference sequence). The ends were cut back, 4 bases at V and 5 bases at J, with 18 bases in the middle.

The chain employs TRBV6-6 and TRBJ2-7; 10 bases map to TRBD2. The CDR3 is 15 amino acids. Trimming cost V 4 bases and J 2 bases; bases outside gene matches: 5. Germline CDR1 MNHNY, CDR2 SVGAGI (reference sequence). The CDR3 reads CASSFLAGATYEQYF. CDR3 coding DNA: TGTGCCAGCAGTTTTCTAGCGGGGGCTACCTACGAGCAGTACTTC.

The V call is TRBV19, the J call TRBJ2-2; D may be TRBD2 (5 bases). Trimming left V 3 bases short and J 5 bases short, with 16 bases between. This CDR3 has 16 residues. Per the germline V gene, CDR1 is LNHDA and CDR2 is SQIVND (reference sequence). CDR3 nucleotide sequence: TGTGCCAGTAGTATCTCGGGCCTAGCTGGTACCGGGGAGCTGTTTTTT. This gives the protein CASSISGLAGTGELFF.

CDR3 sequence reads: CASSTMSYGYTF. In DNA, the CDR3 is TGTGCCAGCAGTACGATGTCCTATGGCTACACCTTC. The chain is built from TRBV6-5 and TRBJ1-2; D unresolved. V was cut by 5 bases and J by 4 bases, with 8 bases left in between. The CDR3 sequence is 12 residues long. Germline-derived CDR1 and CDR2 are MNHEY and SVGAGI.

This chain uses TRBV5-4 with TRBJ2-1; D assignment may be TRBD1 or TRBD2 (5 bases each). The CDR3 extends over 14 amino acids. Trimming took 4 bases from V and 10 from J, leaving 18 bases between them. Germline V gene data show CDR1 as SGHNT and CDR2 as YYREEE (reference sequence). CDR3: CASSTGTSGREQFF. CDR3 nucleotides: TGTGCCAGCAGCACCGGGACCTCCGGGCGGGAGCAGTTCTTC.

This clone was observed a single time. This chain joins TRBV5-4 and TRBJ2-3, with D possibly being TRBD1 (5 bases). The V end lost 0 bases, the J end lost 2 bases, and 7 bases lay between the germline ends. This CDR3 contains 14 residues. CDR1 and CDR2 (germline): SGHNT, YYREEE (reference sequence). As DNA, the CDR3 is TGTGCCAGCAGCTTGGGACAGAACACAGATACGCAGTATTTT. This sequence encodes CASSLGQNTDTQYF.

This rearrangement joins TRBV6-1 to TRBJ1-5; 7 bases map to TRBD1. V lost 4 bases to trimming and J lost 0 bases; unmatched junction nucleotides: 12. The CDR3 has 18 amino acids. Germline CDR1 and CDR2: MNHNS and SASEGT. Here the CDR3 DNA reads TGTGCCAGCAGTGTGGTCCCCGACAGGGTGTATAGCAATCAGCCCCAGCATTTT. It codes for CASSVVPDRVYSNQPQHF.

This clone has a single count. The chain has TRBV10-1 and TRBJ2-3; 11 nucleotides agree with TRBD2. The CDR3 totals 17 residues. J lost 0 bases, V lost 8 bases, and 10 bases had no gene match. Germline CDR1 reads WNHNN; CDR2 reads SYGVQD (reference sequence). Here the CDR3 reads CASQSLAGGKSTDTQYF. The CDR3 DNA is TGCGCCAGCCAATCCCTAGCGGGGGGAAAAAGCACAGATACGCAGTATTTT.

V gene TRBV9 combines with J gene TRBJ1-2; 8 bases are shared with TRBD1. Trimming took 1 base from V and 3 from J; bases not matched to a gene: 5. The CDR3 is made up of 15 amino acids. In germline, CDR1 is SGDLS, CDR2 YYNGEE. The CDR3 sequence: CASSVQGAPDYGYTF. CDR3 nucleotides: TGTGCCAGCAGCGTACAGGGGGCCCCGGACTATGGCTACACCTTC.

This sequence joins TRBV6-1 and TRBJ1-5; weak D call: TRBD1 (6 bases). Germline V gene data show CDR1 as MNHNS and CDR2 as SASEGT. Trimming pared 6 bases from V and 3 bases from J, leaving 15 bases between. The CDR3 extends over 15 amino acids. Written as DNA, the CDR3 is TGTGCCAGCAGAGGGAGGGGGGGTTCCAATCAGCCCCAGCATTTT. It encodes CASRGRGGSNQPQHF.

CDR3 nucleotides: TGCGCCAGCAGCCCGGGGACATGGAACACCGGGGAGCTGTTTTTT. Its protein product is CASSPGTWNTGELFF. V and J are TRBV4-3 and TRBJ2-2; possibly TRBD1 for D (6 bases). The CDR3 contains 15 residues. The V and J ends lost 4 bases and 1 base respectively, with 10 bases between them. CDR1 and CDR2 from the germline V gene are LGHNA and YSLEER.